The present T cell receptor (beta chain) was sequenced within a study of T cell responses to AZD1222 COVID-19 vaccine. Germline V gene data show CDR1 as LGHDT and CDR2 as YNNKEL (reference sequence). This CDR3 is built from 15 residues. Trimming removed 4 bases from V and 5 bases from J, with 17 bases in between. Here immunoSEQ multiplex PCR was the method, and the copy in TCRdb shows in-frame clones only, minus some. The sample yields some 180,000 clones, about 93% seen once. This sequence originates from an adult who received the AZD1222 COVID-19 vaccine. The chain carries TRBV3-1 (or the pseudogene TRBV3-2) and TRBJ2-5, with D possibly being TRBD2 (7 bases). Source: peripheral blood, taken 28 days after the second AZD1222 dose. The CDR3, as DNA: TGTGCCAGCAGCCCCAATAGGGGGGGGCACGAGACCCAGTACTTC. As protein: CASSPNRGGHETQYF.